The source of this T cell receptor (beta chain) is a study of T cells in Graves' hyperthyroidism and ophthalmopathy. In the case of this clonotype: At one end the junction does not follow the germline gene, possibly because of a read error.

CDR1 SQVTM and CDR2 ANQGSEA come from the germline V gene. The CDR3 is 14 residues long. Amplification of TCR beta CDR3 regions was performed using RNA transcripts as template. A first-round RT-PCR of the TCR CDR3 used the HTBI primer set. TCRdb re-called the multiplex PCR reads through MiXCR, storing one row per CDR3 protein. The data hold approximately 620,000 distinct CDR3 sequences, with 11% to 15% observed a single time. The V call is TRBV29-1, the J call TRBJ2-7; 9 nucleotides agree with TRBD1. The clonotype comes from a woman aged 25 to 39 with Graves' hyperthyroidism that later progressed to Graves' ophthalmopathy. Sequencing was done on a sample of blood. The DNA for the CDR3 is TGCATCGTTTTACAGGGGGCTAGCTCCTACGAGCAGTACTTC. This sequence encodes CIVLQGASSYEQYF.